The TCR beta chain described here comes from a study of CD8 T cells in Susac syndrome. This clonotype was recorded only once. Germline-derived CDR1 and CDR2 are DFQATT and SNEGSKA (reference sequence). The length of the CDR3 is 13 residues. The V and J ends lost 6 bases and 5 bases, in that order; junction bases with no gene match: 7. With random hexamers, roughly 0.45 to 1 ug RNA was reverse transcribed. TCR beta CDR3 was amplified by immunoSEQ covering 54 Vbeta and 13 Jbeta. TCRdb redid the calling of the immunoSEQ multiplex PCR reads with MiXCR, one entry per CDR3 protein. The data hold around 190,000 distinct CDR3 sequences, with approximately 94% observed a single time.

The specimen sequenced was CD4+ T cells from PBMCs. The gene calls are TRBV20-1 and TRBJ2-7; TRBD1 aligns across 10 bases. This sequence was found in a human donor in good health. The CDR3 bases are TGCAGTGCCCCCGGGACAGGGGACCACGAGCAGTACTTC. It specifies CSAPGTGDHEQYF.